A selection of T cell receptor beta chains follows, all from one sample in a study of control samples from healthy donors and cancer patients. The table came from immunoSEQ multiplex PCR; TCRdb's copy has only in-frame clones and leaves some out. The sample holds about 97,000 clones, 90% to 95% seen once. Sequences were obtained from blood. The receptors derive from a woman between 18 and 30 years old in good health. Both conserved end residues are trimmed from each CDR3. Each record gives: V gene, J gene, CDR3 protein.

TRBV27	TRBJ2-2	ASSLVRVPGELF
TRBV2	TRBJ1-5	ASSRRGTGGQPQH
TRBV28	TRBJ1-2	ASSPGRVRVYGYT
TRBV10-2	TRBJ1-5	ASRRQGGNQPQH
TRBV29-1	TRBJ2-7	SVRTEAGAYEQY
TRBV1	TRBJ2-1	TSYPRAGKWRNEQF
TRBV29-1	TRBJ2-7	SVPGQGAYEQY
TRBV27	TRBJ2-3	ASSLNRGTDTQY
TRBV7-3	TRBJ2-3	ASSSGTDTQY
TRBV11-3	TRBJ2-3	ASSLHFGGGTTDTQY
TRBV28	TRBJ2-7	ASSLGHRGYEQY
TRBV27	TRBJ1-1	ASSSGPVGYTEAF
TRBV24-1	TRBJ1-1	ATSDLGRTEAF
TRBV7-9	TRBJ2-1	ASSVLGDEQF
TRBV6-2/TRBV6-3	TRBJ2-2	ASSLYTGELF
TRBV5-1	TRBJ2-7	ASSQGDRVSYEQY
TRBV12-3/TRBV12-4	TRBJ2-1	ASRVVNEQF
TRBV5-1	TRBJ1-1	ASRFSENTEAF
TRBV19	TRBJ1-4	ASSIPGQSPTNEKLF
TRBV30	TRBJ2-3	AWKGVPSTDTQY
TRBV10-1	TRBJ1-1	ASRDRPGQNTEAF
TRBV6-2/TRBV6-3	TRBJ1-1	ASSYSSLGTEAF
TRBV12-5	TRBJ2-3	ASGLVPDTQY
TRBV5-1	TRBJ2-7	ASSMGKGTLGSYEQY
TRBV5-6	TRBJ1-5	ASSRNRISNQPQH
TRBV19	TRBJ2-3	ASSIALGQGWLY
TRBV6-6	TRBJ2-2	ASSSRDTGELF
TRBV7-2	TRBJ2-1	ASSLETTFWASSYNEQF
TRBV15	TRBJ2-3	ATSRTGDSTDTQY
TRBV7-9	TRBJ1-2	ASSIDRVRGYT
TRBV5-5	TRBJ1-5	ASSWGAGEGQPQH
TRBV19	TRBJ2-7	ASSMSRAQHEQY
TRBV24-1	TRBJ2-1	ATSDLRASSYNEQF
TRBV28	TRBJ1-6	ASSNPGRSPLH
TRBV21-1	TRBJ2-5	ASTLAGGMGQY
TRBV4-1	TRBJ1-6	ASSQATPGSYNSPLH
TRBV21-1	TRBJ2-3	ASSKRDLGQGHTDTQY
TRBV18	TRBJ1-3	ASSPNRGHSGNTIY
TRBV12-3/TRBV12-4	TRBJ2-7	ASGGIYEQY
TRBV3-1/TRBV3-2	TRBJ2-7	ASSPWDRGTYEQY
TRBV6-2/TRBV6-3	TRBJ2-7	ASSPAGAVRYY
TRBV28	TRBJ1-1	ASSLWPSGGEAF
TRBV30	TRBJ2-1	AWSVQSTNEQF
TRBV24-1	TRBJ2-4	ATSAAGIGAKNIQY
TRBV11-3	TRBJ2-1	ASSLDSGRANEQF
TRBV5-6	TRBJ2-7	ASSLVSGSSYEQY
TRBV2	TRBJ1-2	ASSDGQGYGYT
TRBV5-5	TRBJ2-1	ASSFTGGAYNEQF